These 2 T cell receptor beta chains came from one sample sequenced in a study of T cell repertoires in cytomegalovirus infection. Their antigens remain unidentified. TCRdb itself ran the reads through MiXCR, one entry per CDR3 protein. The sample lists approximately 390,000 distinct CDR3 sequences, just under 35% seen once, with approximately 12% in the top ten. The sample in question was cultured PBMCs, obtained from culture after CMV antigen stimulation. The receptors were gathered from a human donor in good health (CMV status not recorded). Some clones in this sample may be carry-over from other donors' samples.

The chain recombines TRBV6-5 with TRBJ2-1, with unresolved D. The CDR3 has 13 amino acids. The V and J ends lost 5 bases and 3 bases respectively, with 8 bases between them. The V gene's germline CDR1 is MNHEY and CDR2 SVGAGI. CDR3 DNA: TGTGCCAGCAGTAACGGGTTCTACAATGAGCAGTTCTTC. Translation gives CASSNGFYNEQFF.

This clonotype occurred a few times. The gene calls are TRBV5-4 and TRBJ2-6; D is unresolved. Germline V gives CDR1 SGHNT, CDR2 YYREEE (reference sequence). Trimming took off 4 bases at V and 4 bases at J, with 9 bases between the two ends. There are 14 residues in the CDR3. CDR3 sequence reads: CASSPEAGANVLTF. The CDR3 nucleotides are TGTGCCAGCAGCCCCGAAGCGGGGGCCAACGTCCTGACTTTC.